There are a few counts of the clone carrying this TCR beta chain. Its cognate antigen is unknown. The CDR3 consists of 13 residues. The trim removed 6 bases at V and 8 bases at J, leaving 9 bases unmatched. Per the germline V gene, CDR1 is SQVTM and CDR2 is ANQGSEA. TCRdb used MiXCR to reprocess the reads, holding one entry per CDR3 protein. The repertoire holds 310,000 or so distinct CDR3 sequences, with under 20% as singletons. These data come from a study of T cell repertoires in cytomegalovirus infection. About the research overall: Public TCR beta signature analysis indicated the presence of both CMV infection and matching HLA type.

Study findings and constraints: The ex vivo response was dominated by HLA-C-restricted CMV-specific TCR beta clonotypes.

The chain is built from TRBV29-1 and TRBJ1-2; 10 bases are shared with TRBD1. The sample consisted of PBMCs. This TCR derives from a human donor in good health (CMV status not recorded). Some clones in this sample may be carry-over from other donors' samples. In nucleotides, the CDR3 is TGCAGCGTCAATCCGGGACAGGGGTCCGGCTACACCTTC. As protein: CSVNPGQGSGYTF.